This is a list of T cell receptor beta chains from one sample in a study of human T cells and chemical hapten exposure. TCRdb reanalysed the RACE reads using MiXCR and keeps one entry per CDR3 protein. Of fewer than 350,000 distinct CDR3 sequences listed, 7.5% to 9% are singletons. The sample was whole blood, taken in connection with sensitization to the hapten diphenylcyclopropenone (DPC). The receptor set was obtained from a man between 18 and 35 years old with alopecia areata. Some clones in this sample may be carry-over from other donors' samples. Each CDR3 is given with its conserved first and last residue. The D gene is left open where the match is weak. Rows may omit the clone size; those that give it use once, few, many or a size class.

cdr3_nt	cdr3_aa	clone_size	v_call	j_call	d_call
TGTGCCAGCAGCTTGGATTACGGGGTTTTCTACGAGCAGTACTTC	CASSLDYGVFYEQYF	many	TRBV5-5	TRBJ2-7	.
TGTGCCAGCAGTTTACACGGGCACGAGCAGTACTTC	CASSLHGHEQYF	.	TRBV27	TRBJ2-7	.
TGTGCCAGCAGTTACTCGAATGGGGGGCGACAGCCCCAGCATTTT	CASSYSNGGRQPQHF	few	TRBV6-2/TRBV6-3	TRBJ1-5	.
TGTGCCAGCAGCTTCTCCCCCGGGAGTAGCGGGGGCCGACGGGTGGATACGCAGTATTTT	CASSFSPGSSGGRRVDTQYF	.	TRBV6-2/TRBV6-3	TRBJ2-3	TRBD2
TGCAGCGTTATCCCAGGGTTGTTTTCTGATGGCTACACCTTC	CSVIPGLFSDGYTF	many	TRBV29-1	TRBJ1-2	.
TGTGCCAGCTCACCACTACAGGGGGTAGGCCAGCCCCAGCATTTT	CASSPLQGVGQPQHF	.	TRBV18	TRBJ1-5	TRBD1
TGTGCCAGCAGCCAAGGTCTAGAGACCCAGTACTTC	CASSQGLETQYF	many	TRBV4-2	TRBJ2-5	.
TGTGCCAGCAGTTACTCCAGGGACTGGGGAGAGACCCAGTACTTC	CASSYSRDWGETQYF	few	TRBV6-2/TRBV6-3	TRBJ2-5	.
TGTGCCAGCAGCCAAGAAGGCAATGAGCAGTTCTTC	CASSQEGNEQFF	many	TRBV3-1	TRBJ2-1	.
TGTGCCACCAGTGATACGCGACAGGGGACGAAAGAGACCCAGTACTTC	CATSDTRQGTKETQYF	few	TRBV24-1	TRBJ2-5	TRBD1
TGTGCCAGCAGTCGAGGTGAAAAACTGTTTTTT	CASSRGEKLFF	.	TRBV2	TRBJ1-4	.
TGTGCCAGCAGCGTAGTTATCGCGGACACTGAAGCTTTCTTT	CASSVVIADTEAFF	.	TRBV9	TRBJ1-1	.
TGCAGCGTTGAGTTGGACAGTAACTATGGCTACACCTTC	CSVELDSNYGYTF	few	TRBV29-1	TRBJ1-2	.
TGCAGTGCCAGAGACGGGGGTGGCACTGAAGCTTTCTTT	CSARDGGGTEAFF	.	TRBV20-1	TRBJ1-1	.
TGTGCCAGCAGCCCCAGCGGGGGGCTCTCCTACGAGCAGTACTTC	CASSPSGGLSYEQYF	.	TRBV9	TRBJ2-7	TRBD2
TGCAGTGCCGAGGGAGTCCTCGAGGACACTGAAGCTTTCTTT	CSAEGVLEDTEAFF	few	TRBV20-1	TRBJ1-1	.
TGCAGTGCTCCCAGTTTGAGGGACTGGCGAAACACCATATATTTT	CSAPSLRDWRNTIYF	few	TRBV20-1	TRBJ1-3	.
TGCGCCAGCAGTGCCACGTCGGAGACCCAGTACTTC	CASSATSETQYF	few	TRBV10-2	TRBJ2-5	.
TGCGCCAGCAGCCAAGAAGGACGTTTAGCTAACTATGGCTACACCTTC	CASSQEGRLANYGYTF	few	TRBV4-1	TRBJ1-2	.
TGCGCCAGCAGCCAATCCCTCGTCGGACAGGTGGGCGAAAAACTGTTTTTT	CASSQSLVGQVGEKLFF	.	TRBV4-1	TRBJ1-4	TRBD1
TGCAGTGCCGATCGACTAGCGGGGGGGCCGCTAAATGAGCAGTTCTTC	CSADRLAGGPLNEQFF	.	TRBV20-1	TRBJ2-1	TRBD2
TGCAGCGTCCAGGGTTATTCTGAGACCCAGTACTTC	CSVQGYSETQYF	few	TRBV29-1	TRBJ2-5	.
TGCGCCAGCAGCCAAGGCTTCGCAGGGCTGAAGTTCTTC	CASSQGFAGLKFF	.	TRBV4-3	TRBJ2-1	.
TGTGCCATCAGTCAGGAGTTACGGGACGGGGAGCTGTTTTTT	CAISQELRDGELFF	few	TRBV10-3	TRBJ2-2	.
TGTGCCAGCAGCTCCACTGAATTAAATGAAAAACTGTTTTTT	CASSSTELNEKLFF	.	TRBV7-9	TRBJ1-4	.
TGTGCCAGCAGCCAAGGGGATGCGGGGACTAGCACAGATACGCAGTATTTT	CASSQGDAGTSTDTQYF	few	TRBV3-1	TRBJ2-3	.
TGTGCCAGCATCGGGGCTAGCACAGATACGCAGTATTTT	CASIGASTDTQYF	.	TRBV7-9	TRBJ2-3	.
TGCAGTGCTAAGACGGAACTCCTTGGCTACACCTTC	CSAKTELLGYTF	few	TRBV20-1	TRBJ1-2	.
TGTGCCACCAGCAGAGATCTCGGGGCGGGTGGGTTCTTC	CATSRDLGAGGFF	.	TRBV15	TRBJ2-1	.
TGCGCCAGCAGCCAAGACCGGTTGTACCAAGAGACCCAGTACTTC	CASSQDRLYQETQYF	many	TRBV4-3	TRBJ2-5	.
TGCGCCAGCAGCCAAGAGGCCCGGGGGGCTGAGTTAGGGGCCAAAAACATTCAGTACTTC	CASSQEARGAELGAKNIQYF	few	TRBV4-3	TRBJ2-4	.
TGTGCCAGCAGCCTGCCGCAGGGGGCCCCCCTGAACACTGAAGCTTTCTTT	CASSLPQGAPLNTEAFF	many	TRBV6-2/TRBV6-3	TRBJ1-1	TRBD1
TGCAGTGCTAACCCAGCATGGCATGAGCAGTTCTTC	CSANPAWHEQFF	few	TRBV20-1	TRBJ2-1	.
TGCGCCAGCAGCCTCCGGACCCAATACAATGAGCAGTTCTTC	CASSLRTQYNEQFF	few	TRBV5-1	TRBJ2-1	.
TGCGCCAGCAGCTTGTGGTCTGGAGCGAACTCCGAGCAGTACTTC	CASSLWSGANSEQYF	few	TRBV5-1	TRBJ2-7	.
TGTGCCAGCAGTCGGGACAGCTTCACAGATACGCAGTATTTT	CASSRDSFTDTQYF	few	TRBV5-4	TRBJ2-3	TRBD1
TGCAGTGCTAGAGACGGACAGAGATTCATGGATACGCAGTATTTT	CSARDGQRFMDTQYF	.	TRBV20-1	TRBJ2-3	.
TGTGCCAGCAGTTTAACTCAACAGGGATTTACTAACTATGGCTACACCTTC	CASSLTQQGFTNYGYTF	many	TRBV28	TRBJ1-2	.
TGTGCCAGCAGCCAACCCGGGGGGGTTTACAATGAGCAGTTCTTC	CASSQPGGVYNEQFF	.	TRBV14	TRBJ2-1	TRBD2